The clone carrying this T cell receptor (beta chain) was counted only a few times. The data belong to a study of blood T cell repertoires in COVID-19. The CDR3 totals 15 residues. The V gene end was trimmed by 6 bases and the J gene end by 4 bases; junction bases not matched to a gene: 10. Germline V CDR1 and CDR2: SGHAT, FQNNGV. Sequenced by immunoSEQ multiplex PCR; TCRdb stores in-frame clones only, minus some. This table holds 250,000 to 400,000 clones, 89% found once. The sample comprised PBMCs or T cells enriched from blood (not recorded which). V gene TRBV11-2 combines with J gene TRBJ2-7; 9 positions match TRBD1. The clonotype comes from a man between 60 and 75 years old who had recovered from COVID-19. Here the CDR3 reads CASRTPGQGLYEQYF. Written as DNA, the CDR3 is TGTGCCAGCAGGACACCGGGACAGGGCTTATACGAGCAGTACTTC. Looking up the rest from reference TRBV11-2 and TRBJ2-7 gives the full variable domain: EAGVAQSPRYKIIEKRQSVAFWCNPISGHATLYWYQQILGQGPKLLIQFQNNGVVDDSQLPKDRFSAERLKGVDSTLKIQPAKLEDSAVYLCASRTPGQGLYEQYFGPGTRLTVT.